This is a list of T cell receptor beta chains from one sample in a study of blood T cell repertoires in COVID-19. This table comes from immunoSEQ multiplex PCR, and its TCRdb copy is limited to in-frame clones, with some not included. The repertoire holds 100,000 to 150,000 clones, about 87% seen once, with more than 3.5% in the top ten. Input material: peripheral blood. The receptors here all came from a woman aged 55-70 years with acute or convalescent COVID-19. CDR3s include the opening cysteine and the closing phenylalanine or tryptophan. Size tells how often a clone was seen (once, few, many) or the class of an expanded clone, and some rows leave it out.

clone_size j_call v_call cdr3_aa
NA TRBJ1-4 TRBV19 CASSSGQGEKLFF
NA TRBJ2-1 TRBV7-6 CASSGGTSVHNEQFF
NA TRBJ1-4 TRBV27 CASSARGTVNNEKLFF
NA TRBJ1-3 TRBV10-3 CAIRDTGTGSGNTIYF
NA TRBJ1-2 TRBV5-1 CASSSGGGPGAGYTF
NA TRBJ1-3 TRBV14 CASSQDARILSGNTIYF
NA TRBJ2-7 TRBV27 CASSLSGLGGEQYF
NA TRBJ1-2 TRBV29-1 CSAGSYQGYTF
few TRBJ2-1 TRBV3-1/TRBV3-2 CASRGASSYNEQFF
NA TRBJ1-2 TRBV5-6 CASSLGGRSLLGYTF
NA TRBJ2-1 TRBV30 CAWSPQRQGAFNEQFF
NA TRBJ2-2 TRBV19 CASSGGWWNTGELFF
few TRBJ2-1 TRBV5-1 CASSLRQLYEQFF
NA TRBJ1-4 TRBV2 CASSEDGGNLGGKLFF
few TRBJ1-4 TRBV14 CASSPGAEKLFF
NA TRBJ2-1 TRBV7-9 CASSRISGRAYNEQFF
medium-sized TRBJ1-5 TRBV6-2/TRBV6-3 CASSTNPDRGWYQPQHF
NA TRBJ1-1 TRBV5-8 CASSYGQGYSTEAFF
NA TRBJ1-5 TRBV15 CATSRDRGARQNHPSYSNQPQHF
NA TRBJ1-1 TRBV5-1 CASSFTGGTEAFF
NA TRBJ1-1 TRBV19 CASTTLQENTEAFF
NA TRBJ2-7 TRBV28 CASSFGRYYEQYF
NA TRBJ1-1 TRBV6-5 CASSNTQGASEAFF
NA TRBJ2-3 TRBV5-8 CASSVPAAGGAGTQYF
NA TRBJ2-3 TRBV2 CASSGLVDTQYF
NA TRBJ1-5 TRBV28 CASSLFPGDNQPQHF
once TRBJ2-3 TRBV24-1 CATSPRGAQELNTQYF
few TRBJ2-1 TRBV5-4 CASPQLKSGGTEQFF
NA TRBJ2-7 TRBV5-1 CASSSTGPHEQYF
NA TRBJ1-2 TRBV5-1 CASSLGQGLGYGYTF
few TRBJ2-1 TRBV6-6 CASSLIAGGTENEQFF
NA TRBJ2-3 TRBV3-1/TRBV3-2 CASSRGLAGLKADTQYF
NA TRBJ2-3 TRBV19 CASSINSPSAGAKDTQYF